A single sample gave rise to the 31 T cell receptor beta chains below, sequenced in a study of T cells in Graves' hyperthyroidism and ophthalmopathy. Template material for amplifying TCR beta CDR3 regions consisted of RNA transcripts. With the HTBI primer set, the TCR CDR3 went through a first round of RT-PCR. TCRdb redid the calling of the multiplex PCR reads with MiXCR, one entry per CDR3 protein. The sample lists 300,000 to 400,000 distinct CDR3 sequences; around 14% were seen once. Sequenced: blood. Receptors were obtained from a young woman with Graves' hyperthyroidism.

This clonotype showed up many times. The chain employs TRBV11-3 and TRBJ2-3, with D possibly being TRBD2 (5 bases). The CDR3 totals 14 residues. Germline V gene sequence: CDR1 SGHNT, CDR2 YENEEA. Between the trimmed V and J ends, which lost 5 bases and 2 bases, there was a span of 11 bases. CDR3 protein: CASSQDFATDTQYF. The CDR3 region has the DNA TGTGCCAGCAGCCAGGACTTTGCCACAGATACGCAGTATTTT.

There are many counts of this clonotype. This chain joins TRBV28 and TRBJ1-5; D might be TRBD1 (6 bases). The CDR3 covers 12 residues. Germline lookup yields CDR1 MDHEN and CDR2 SYDVKM. V shed 6 bases and J shed 6 bases, with 9 bases lying between them. The CDR3 coding sequence is TGTGCCAGCAGACTCAGGGGTCAGCCCCAGCATTTT. It codes for CASRLRGQPQHF.

The chain has TRBV30 and TRBJ2-1; 11 nucleotides align to TRBD2. Germline trimming cut 2 bases from V and 9 bases from J; bases unmatched to any gene: 3. The CDR3 sequence is 13 residues long. Per the germline V gene, CDR1 is GTSNPN and CDR2 is SVGIG (reference sequence). The CDR3 reads CAWSPLAGVEQFF. The CDR3 DNA is TGTGCCTGGAGTCCACTAGCGGGAGTTGAGCAGTTCTTC.

This clonotype was counted at least ten times. The chain links TRBV6-1 to TRBJ2-7, with 8 positions matching TRBD1. CDR3 length equals 19 residues. Germline loops: CDR1 MNHNS, CDR2 SASEGT. The CDR3: CPTSRERSGQVFPHYEQYF. CDR3 sequence (DNA): TGTCCCACATCACGGGAACGCTCGGGACAGGTTTTTCCCCACTACGAGCAGTACTTC.

This clonotype has ten or more counts. The chain links TRBV29-1 to TRBJ1-2; 11 positions agree with TRBD1. Germline loops: CDR1 SQVTM, CDR2 ANQGSEA. This CDR3 comprises 13 residues. V shed 4 bases, J shed 5 bases, and the junction held 3 bases outside the gene matches. The CDR3 DNA follows: TGCAGCGTTGTTGGGACAGGGGGATATGGCTACACCTTC. Translating gives CSVVGTGGYGYTF.

Many counts were recorded for this clonotype. The chain joins TRBV7-6 to TRBJ2-7; D gene ambiguous. Germline V lookup: CDR1 SGHVS, CDR2 FNYEAQ. The ends were cut back, 1 base at V and 0 bases at J, with 7 bases in the middle. CDR3 length equals 14 residues. The CDR3 nucleotides read TGTGCCAGCAGCTTAGAAGAAACCTCCTACGAGCAGTACTTC. Translating gives CASSLEETSYEQYF. The full variable domain, its missing parts supplied by reference TRBV7-6 and TRBJ2-7, is GAGVSQSPRYKVTKRGQDVALRCDPISGHVSLYWYRQALGQGPEFLTYFNYEAQQDKSGLPNDRFSAERPEGSISTLTIQRTEQRDSAMYRCASSLEETSYEQYFGPGTRLTVT.

J is TRBJ2-2 and V is TRBV7-2; TRBD1 is a possible D gene (5 bases). The V gene's germline CDR1 is SGHTA and CDR2 FQGNSA. Deletions cut 5 bases from V and 6 bases from J, with 10 bases between. The CDR3 has 13 amino acids. The CDR3 nucleotides read TGTGCCAGCAGCCTCAGGGTTTCCGGGGAGCTGTTTTTT. It yields the protein CASSLRVSGELFF.

The V gene is TRBV27, the J gene TRBJ2-1; 7 bases fit TRBD2. Germline CDR1 and CDR2: MNHEY and SMNVEV (reference sequence). V trimming: 0 bases; J trimming: 2 bases; junction bases outside the gene matches: 4. The CDR3 runs to 16 residues. CDR3 DNA sequence: TGTGCCAGCAGTTTATCCCGCCGGGGGGCCTACAATGAGCAGTTCTTC. Its translation is CASSLSRRGAYNEQFF.

At least ten counts were recorded for this clonotype. The chain uses TRBV11-2 and TRBJ2-7; a possible D gene is TRBD1 (6 bases). V lost 3 bases to trimming and J lost 6 bases, with 9 bases between them. Germline V gene sequence: CDR1 SGHAT, CDR2 FQNNGV. The CDR3 spans 12 residues. This CDR3 is CASSFIGGEQYF. CDR3 DNA: TGTGCCAGCAGCTTTATAGGGGGCGAGCAGTACTTC.

The chain employs TRBV4-3 and TRBJ1-5; TRBD1 aligns across 8 bases. Germline V gene data show CDR1 as LGHNA and CDR2 as YSLEER. V lost 3 bases and J lost 6; bases outside the gene matches: 7. This CDR3 has 15 residues. The CDR3 loop is CASSQDQGAGQPQHF. The CDR3 DNA follows: TGCGCCAGCAGCCAGGACCAGGGGGCGGGTCAGCCCCAGCATTTT.

V usage is TRBV28 and J usage is TRBJ2-5; unclear D gene. Trimming removed 2 bases at V and 8 bases at J, with 6 bases between. The CDR3 spans 11 residues. Germline CDR1 and CDR2: MDHEN and SYDVKM. CDR3 loop: CASSLESTQYF. CDR3 bases: TGTGCCAGCAGTTTAGAGTCCACCCAGTACTTC.

This clonotype was detected only a few times. CDR3 protein: CASSQGPSFRSYEQYF. The CDR3 coding sequence is TGTGCCAGCAGCCAAGGGCCTAGCTTTCGCTCCTACGAGCAGTACTTC. This chain connects TRBV3-1 to TRBJ2-7; perhaps TRBD2 as D (5 bases). The CDR3 extends over 16 amino acids. Trimming cost V 1 base and J 0 bases, with 13 bases left between them. Germline CDR1 is LGHDT and CDR2 is YNNKEL (reference sequence).

This clonotype was observed at least ten times. The chain joins TRBV12-3 or TRBV12-4 to TRBJ1-1; TRBD1 aligns across 9 bases. J gave up 7 bases and V 3 bases, and 12 bases lay outside the gene matches. This CDR3 region has 16 residues. CDR3 amino acids: CASSFSLTGGGVEAFF. CDR3 nucleotides: TGTGCCAGCAGTTTCTCCCTGACAGGGGGAGGAGTTGAAGCTTTCTTT.

The V call is TRBV19, the J call TRBJ2-7; no firm D call. This CDR3 comprises 17 residues. V lost 3 bases and J 1 base, leaving 19 bases between the germline ends. The germline V gene encodes CDR1 LNHDA and CDR2 SQIVND (reference sequence). The CDR3 loop is CASSISHLVSASYEQYF. The CDR3, as DNA: TGTGCCAGTAGTATCTCTCATTTGGTATCGGCGTCCTACGAGCAGTACTTC.

In this sample, this clonotype turned up many times. This chain uses TRBV28 with TRBJ1-5, with D perhaps TRBD1 (6 bases). V shed 6 bases and J shed 1 base, with 16 bases lying between them. Germline V lookup: CDR1 MDHEN, CDR2 SYDVKM. The CDR3 is made up of 16 amino acids. CDR3 DNA sequence: TGTGCCAGCAGGCCCGCACCCGACAGGAGCAATCAGCCCCAGCATTTT. This translates into CASRPAPDRSNQPQHF.

The V and J genes are TRBV5-6 and TRBJ2-7, with TRBD1 as a possible D gene (6 bases). From germline, CDR1 is SGHDT and CDR2 YYEEEE. This CDR3 spans 16 amino acids. Trimming cost V 7 bases and J 2 bases, with 22 bases left between them. For the CDR3, the DNA is TGTGCCAGCGGCAGGCAGAGGGACAAACTTACCTACGAGCAGTACTTC. This sequence encodes CASGRQRDKLTYEQYF. The full variable domain, completed using reference TRBV5-6 and TRBJ2-7, is DAGVTQSPTHLIKTRGQQVTLRCSPKSGHDTVSWYQQALGQGPQFIFQYYEEEERQRGNFPDRFSGHQFPNYSSELNVNALLLGDSALYLCASGRQRDKLTYEQYFGPGTRLTVT.

Ten or more counts support this clonotype. The chain links TRBV6-1 to TRBJ2-7; possible D gene TRBD2, 5 bases. Germline V CDR1 and CDR2: MNHNS, SASEGT. CDR3 size: 13 residues. V dropped 8 bases and J dropped 3 bases, with 14 bases sitting between them. The CDR3 spells CASQVGVFYEQYF. CDR3 nucleotide sequence: TGTGCCAGCCAGGTGGGAGTCTTCTACGAGCAGTACTTC.

The chain carries TRBV7-9 and TRBJ2-3; tentative D call: TRBD2 (6 bases). This CDR3 spans 16 amino acids. Germline V gives CDR1 SEHNR, CDR2 FQNEAQ (reference sequence). V lost 5 bases to trimming and J lost 3 bases, with 18 bases between them. This CDR3 is CASSRGTLPQTDTQYF. CDR3 nucleotide sequence: TGTGCCAGCAGCCGCGGGACCCTACCCCAGACAGATACGCAGTATTTT.

This clonotype was seen repeatedly, ten times or more. The chain combines TRBV28 with TRBJ2-7; possible D gene TRBD2, 6 bases. Germline V lookup: CDR1 MDHEN, CDR2 SYDVKM. The CDR3 spans 13 residues. V was trimmed by 6 bases and J by 0 bases, leaving 9 bases between them. The chain's CDR3 is CASSNSGSYEQYF. CDR3 bases: TGTGCCAGCAGCAATAGCGGCTCCTACGAGCAGTACTTC.

Many counts were recorded for this clonotype. This chain joins TRBV6-1 and TRBJ1-5; 9 nucleotides line up with TRBD1. Per germline, CDR1 MNHNS and CDR2 SASEGT. The CDR3 totals 16 residues. The V and J ends lost 4 bases and 2 bases, in that order; junction bases with no gene match: 6. DNA of the CDR3: TGTGCCAGCAGTGGTACAGGGGGCGCGGGCAATCAGCCCCAGCATTTT. This translates into CASSGTGGAGNQPQHF.

CDR3 sequence: CATSDPPTGGNYEQYF. The CDR3 bases are TGTGCCACCAGTGATCCACCTACGGGAGGAAACTACGAGCAGTACTTC. This rearrangement joins TRBV24-1 to TRBJ2-7; TRBD2 agrees at 7 bases. The CDR3 extends over 16 amino acids. Unmatched junction bases numbered 10, after V lost 3 bases and J lost 3 bases. The germline CDR1 and CDR2 sequences are KGHDR and SFDVKD.

In its sample, this clonotype was seen many times. V is TRBV2 and J is TRBJ1-2; D possibly corresponds to TRBD1 (5 bases). Germline CDR1 SNHLY, CDR2 FYNNEI. Trimming took off 6 bases at V and 7 bases at J, with 12 bases between the two ends. This CDR3 spans 12 amino acids. In DNA, the CDR3 is TGTGCCAGCAGGAGGGACCAAGGTGGCTACACCTTC. Its protein is CASRRDQGGYTF.

The gene calls are TRBV7-9 and TRBJ1-1; the D gene is possibly TRBD1 (6 bases). Germline V gives CDR1 SEHNR, CDR2 FQNEAQ (reference sequence). The CDR3 spans 17 residues. V was cut by 5 bases and J by 4 bases, with 23 bases left in between. CDR3 sequence reads: CASSLRPSRGGLTEAFF. The CDR3 DNA is TGTGCCAGCAGCCTAAGGCCCTCCAGGGGCGGACTCACTGAAGCTTTCTTT.

The CDR3 spells CASSPPGGERPGGRTEAFF. CDR3 DNA: TGTGCCAGCTCACCCCCAGGGGGCGAGAGGCCCGGTGGGCGCACTGAAGCTTTCTTT. The chain carries TRBV18 and TRBJ1-1, with 8 nucleotides matching TRBD1. CDR1 is KGHSH, CDR2 LQKENI, per germline. J gave up 4 bases and V 3 bases, and 19 bases lay outside the gene matches. The CDR3 spans 19 residues. Based on the CDR3 plus reference TRBV18 and TRBJ1-1, the full variable domain is NAGVMQNPRHLVRRRGQEARLRCSPMKGHSHVYWYRQLPEEGLKFMVYLQKENIIDESGMPKERFSAEFPKEGPSILRIQQVVRGDSAAYFCASSPPGGERPGGRTEAFFGQGTRLTVV.

This clonotype was observed many times. V gene TRBV20-1 combines with J gene TRBJ2-1; 12 bases are shared with TRBD2. The CDR3 sequence is 14 residues long. The germline gives CDR1 DFQATT, CDR2 SNEGSKA (reference sequence). Unmatched junction bases numbered 7, after V lost 5 bases and J lost 8 bases. CDR3 residues: CSAASSGRAYEQFF. The CDR3, as DNA: TGCAGTGCTGCCTCTAGCGGGAGGGCATATGAGCAGTTCTTC.

The chain recombines TRBV28 with TRBJ1-6; D is possibly TRBD1 (6 bases). V gave up 5 bases and J gave up 8 bases, with 13 bases separating them. This CDR3 is built from 14 residues. Germline CDR1 MDHEN, CDR2 SYDVKM. CDR3 sequence reads: CASSPSGTYSPLHF. DNA of the CDR3: TGTGCCAGCAGTCCTTCCGGGACATATTCACCCCTCCACTTT.

The sample holds many counts of this clonotype. The J gene is TRBJ1-2, the V gene TRBV28; 10 positions agree with TRBD1. Germline CDR1 reads MDHEN; CDR2 reads SYDVKM. The CDR3 contains 15 residues. V lost 3 bases and J lost 5; bases outside the gene matches: 6. The CDR3 spells CASSFPGTGVYGYTF. CDR3 nucleotides: TGTGCCAGCAGTTTCCCCGGGACAGGGGTATATGGCTACACCTTC.

There are many counts of this clonotype. The chain joins TRBV20-1 to TRBJ2-7; D might be TRBD2 (5 bases). Germline V gene data show CDR1 as DFQATT and CDR2 as SNEGSKA (reference sequence). Deletions cut 6 bases from V and 9 bases from J, with 18 bases between. CDR3 length: 12 amino acids. The CDR3 sequence is CSANYGGGWQYF. In DNA, the CDR3 is TGCAGTGCCAACTACGGCGGCGGGTGGCAGTACTTC.

The rearrangement uses TRBV5-6 and TRBJ2-2; unclear D gene. CDR3 length equals 16 residues. V was pared by 0 bases and J by 3 bases, with 12 bases between. CDR1 and CDR2 (germline): SGHDT, YYEEEE. CDR3 amino acids: CASSLALDGYTGELFF. CDR3 in DNA: TGTGCCAGCAGCTTGGCACTGGACGGATACACCGGGGAGCTGTTTTTT.

This clonotype showed up just a few times. At one end the junction does not follow the germline gene, possibly because of a read error. This chain uses TRBV5-1 with TRBJ2-7, with unresolved D. The CDR3 runs to 12 residues. From germline, CDR1 is SGHRS and CDR2 YFSETQ. The CDR3 nucleotides read TGTGCCAGCAGCCCCGACGGCTACGAGCAGTACTTC. Translation gives CASSPDGYEQYF.

The V and J genes are TRBV28 and TRBJ2-7, with D perhaps matching TRBD1 or TRBD2 (5 bases each). V lost 3 bases and J lost 3, with 15 bases in between. The CDR3 has 15 residues. CDR1 MDHEN and CDR2 SYDVKM come from the germline V gene. The CDR3 is CASSLGPPRVYEQYF. DNA for the CDR3: TGTGCCAGCAGTTTGGGACCGCCGCGGGTCTACGAGCAGTACTTC.